This T cell receptor beta chain was retrieved from a study of identical twins. Healthy Caucasians made up all donors. V was cut by 1 base and J by 7 bases, with 14 bases left in between. The CDR3 runs 14 residues. The germline V gene has CDR1 LGHDT and CDR2 YNNKEL (reference sequence). In regard to this clonotype: As yet, its antigen is unknown.

Template switching added a universal primer site; cDNA carried unique molecular identifiers. TCRdb itself ran the 5' RACE reads through MiXCR, one entry per CDR3 protein. The profile shows about 490,000 distinct CDR3 sequences, roughly 15% of them singletons. Whole-study results and caveats: There was more out-of-frame TCR alpha sharing in monozygotic twins than models estimated.

The same specimen was also included in a second study, on yellow fever vaccine responses in identical twins.

The clonotype comes from a woman under 30 in good health. The chain has TRBV3-1 and TRBJ2-7, with D perhaps TRBD1 or TRBD2 (5 bases each). The source material was CD4+ T cells sorted from blood. In nucleotides, the CDR3 is TGTGCCAGCAGCCAAGGAACGGGACCGGGGGAGCAGTACTTC. Protein product: CASSQGTGPGEQYF.